This T cell receptor beta chain was identified during a study of cytomegalovirus exposure and HLA in healthy donors. Study-wide background: The 95 million to 120 million unique TCR beta sequences, from roughly 170 million T cells, were found by an earlier analysis.

The length of the CDR3 is 15 residues. The V gene end was trimmed by 5 bases and the J gene end by 4 bases; junction bases not matched to a gene: 5. The germline gives CDR1 SGHVS, CDR2 FNYEAQ. PCR primers comprised 60 Vbeta and 13 Jbeta primers. TCRdb's copy holds only in-frame clones and misses some; the assay was immunoSEQ multiplex PCR. The table shows some 200,000 clones, with 60% to 85% occurring only once. This clone has a handful of counts. The chain combines TRBV7-6 with TRBJ2-1, with 10 nucleotides matching TRBD2. The sequence derives from a man in his forties in good health and CMV-seronegative. Material for sequencing was PBMCs. This CDR3 reads CASSALAGAYNEQFF. As DNA, the CDR3 is TGTGCCAGCAGCGCCCTAGCGGGGGCTTACAATGAGCAGTTCTTC.